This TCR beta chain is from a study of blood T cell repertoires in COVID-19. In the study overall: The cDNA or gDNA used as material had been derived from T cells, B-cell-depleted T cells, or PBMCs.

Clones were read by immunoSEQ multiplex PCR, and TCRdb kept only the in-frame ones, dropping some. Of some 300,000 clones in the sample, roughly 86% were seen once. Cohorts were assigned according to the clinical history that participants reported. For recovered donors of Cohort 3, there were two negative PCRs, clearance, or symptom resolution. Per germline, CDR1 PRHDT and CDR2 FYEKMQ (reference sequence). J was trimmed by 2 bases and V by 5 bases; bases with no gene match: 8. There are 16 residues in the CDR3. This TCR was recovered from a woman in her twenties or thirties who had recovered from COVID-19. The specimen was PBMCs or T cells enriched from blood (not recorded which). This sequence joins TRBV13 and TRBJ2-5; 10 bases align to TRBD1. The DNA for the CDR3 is TGTGCCAGCAGCCCGCGACAGGGGGCGCCTCAAGAGACCCAGTACTTC. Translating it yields CASSPRQGAPQETQYF.